A selection of T cell receptor beta chains follows, all from one sample in a study of regulatory T cells in long-lasting Graves disease. TCRdb ran MiXCR on the multiplex PCR reads and lists one entry per CDR3 protein. The sample contains about 320,000 distinct CDR3 sequences, 15% to 20% of which appear only once. Material: peripheral blood mononuclear cells (PBMCs), obtained at new diagnosis, from a patient treated with antithyroid drugs. Receptor source: a female donor with Graves disease. CDR3s include the opening cysteine and the closing phenylalanine or tryptophan. A D gene is named only where the DNA matches it firmly. Only some rows state a clone size, as once, few, many or a class for expanded clones.

D gene: TRBD1; V gene: TRBV6-1; J gene: TRBJ2-7; clone size: many; CDR3 protein: CASSPFIGLQGAPGYEQYF; CDR3 DNA: TGTGCCAGCAGTCCTTTTATCGGTTTACAGGGGGCCCCTGGCTACGAGCAGTACTTC
D gene: -; V gene: TRBV20-1; J gene: TRBJ2-1; clone size: few; CDR3 protein: CSARGPRGNEQFF; CDR3 DNA: TGCAGTGCTAGAGGCCCCCGGGGGAATGAGCAGTTCTTC
D gene: -; V gene: TRBV28; J gene: TRBJ1-3; clone size: many; CDR3 protein: CASSFQGDGNTIYF; CDR3 DNA: TGTGCCAGCAGTTTTCAGGGTGACGGAAACACCATATATTTT
D gene: -; V gene: TRBV27; J gene: TRBJ2-7; clone size: -; CDR3 protein: CASTKGGRGLSYEQYF; CDR3 DNA: TGTGCCAGCACCAAGGGAGGGAGGGGGCTCTCCTACGAGCAGTACTTC
D gene: TRBD1; V gene: TRBV14; J gene: TRBJ2-1; clone size: many; CDR3 protein: CASSRGRDRVLDEQFF; CDR3 DNA: TGTGCCAGCAGCCGAGGGAGGGACAGGGTCTTGGATGAGCAGTTCTTC
D gene: -; V gene: TRBV20-1; J gene: TRBJ2-7; clone size: many; CDR3 protein: CSASEGGGAYEQYF; CDR3 DNA: TGCAGTGCTTCCGAGGGGGGAGGAGCCTACGAGCAGTACTTC
D gene: -; V gene: TRBV28; J gene: TRBJ1-6; clone size: many; CDR3 protein: CASSLASPNSPLHF; CDR3 DNA: TGTGCCAGCAGTTTGGCCAGCCCTAATTCACCCCTCCACTTT
D gene: -; V gene: TRBV5-1; J gene: TRBJ2-1; clone size: few; CDR3 protein: CATEWGNEQFF; CDR3 DNA: TGCGCCACCGAATGGGGCAATGAGCAGTTCTTC
D gene: -; V gene: TRBV28; J gene: TRBJ1-2; clone size: many; CDR3 protein: CASSFPSTLHGYTF; CDR3 DNA: TGTGCCAGCAGTTTTCCCTCCACTCTCCATGGCTACACCTTC
D gene: TRBD1; V gene: TRBV6-1; J gene: TRBJ1-2; clone size: -; CDR3 protein: CASTRQGMNYGYTF; CDR3 DNA: TGTGCCAGCACCCGACAGGGGATGAACTATGGCTACACCTTC
D gene: TRBD1; V gene: TRBV19; J gene: TRBJ2-5; clone size: few; CDR3 protein: CASSPDRGRGETQYF; CDR3 DNA: TGTGCCAGTAGCCCAGACAGGGGGCGCGGGGAGACCCAGTACTTC
D gene: -; V gene: TRBV6-2/TRBV6-3; J gene: TRBJ1-6; clone size: -; CDR3 protein: CASSSDLNSPLHF; CDR3 DNA: TGTGCCAGCAGTTCTGATTTAAATTCACCCCTCCACTTT
D gene: TRBD1; V gene: TRBV5-1; J gene: TRBJ2-3; clone size: -; CDR3 protein: CASFGQAASTDTQYF; CDR3 DNA: TGCGCCAGCTTCGGACAGGCCGCAAGCACAGATACGCAGTATTTT
D gene: TRBD2; V gene: TRBV12-3/TRBV12-4; J gene: TRBJ2-3; clone size: many; CDR3 protein: CASKGALAGTDTQYF; CDR3 DNA: TGTGCCAGCAAAGGGGCGCTAGCGGGCACAGATACGCAGTATTTT
D gene: -; V gene: TRBV29-1; J gene: TRBJ2-7; clone size: many; CDR3 protein: CSARTEIQYF; CDR3 DNA: TGCAGCGCCAGGACGGAGATACAGTACTTC
D gene: -; V gene: TRBV7-3; J gene: TRBJ1-1; clone size: many; CDR3 protein: CASSLNANTEAFF; CDR3 DNA: TGTGCCAGCAGCTTAAACGCGAACACTGAAGCTTTCTTT
D gene: -; V gene: TRBV5-1; J gene: TRBJ2-1; clone size: many; CDR3 protein: CASSFSGAPNEQFF; CDR3 DNA: TGCGCCAGCAGCTTCTCGGGAGCCCCCAATGAGCAGTTCTTC
D gene: TRBD2; V gene: TRBV11-2; J gene: TRBJ2-1; clone size: many; CDR3 protein: CASSSGALQGISGSFYEQFF; CDR3 DNA: TGTGCCAGCAGCTCGGGGGCCCTCCAGGGAATAAGCGGGAGTTTCTATGAGCAGTTCTTC
D gene: TRBD1; V gene: TRBV5-1; J gene: TRBJ2-7; clone size: -; CDR3 protein: CVSSQRQGSSYEQYF; CDR3 DNA: TGCGTCAGCAGCCAAAGACAGGGGAGCTCCTACGAGCAGTACTTC
D gene: TRBD2; V gene: TRBV28; J gene: TRBJ2-1; clone size: many; CDR3 protein: CASSRLAGVNEQFF; CDR3 DNA: TGTGCCAGCAGTCGACTAGCGGGAGTGAATGAGCAGTTCTTC
D gene: -; V gene: TRBV24-1; J gene: TRBJ1-5; clone size: few; CDR3 protein: CATRAGGRGQPQHF; CDR3 DNA: TGTGCCACCAGGGCGGGGGGTCGGGGTCAGCCCCAGCATTTT
D gene: -; V gene: TRBV20-1; J gene: TRBJ2-1; clone size: many; CDR3 protein: CSAREPNYNEQFF; CDR3 DNA: TGCAGTGCTAGAGAGCCTAACTACAATGAGCAGTTCTTC
D gene: -; V gene: TRBV5-4; J gene: TRBJ2-5; clone size: many; CDR3 protein: CASSPPGSGETQYF; CDR3 DNA: TGTGCCAGCAGCCCTCCGGGAAGCGGAGAGACCCAGTACTTC
D gene: TRBD2; V gene: TRBV19; J gene: TRBJ2-1; clone size: -; CDR3 protein: CASSKGLAPDGEQFF; CDR3 DNA: TGTGCCAGTAGTAAGGGACTAGCGCCTGACGGTGAGCAGTTCTTC
D gene: TRBD1; V gene: TRBV5-1; J gene: TRBJ1-2; clone size: many; CDR3 protein: CASSPGQGDYGYTF; CDR3 DNA: TGCGCCAGCAGCCCGGGACAGGGTGACTATGGCTACACCTTC
D gene: -; V gene: TRBV15; J gene: TRBJ1-4; clone size: many; CDR3 protein: CATSRVVGATNEKLFF; CDR3 DNA: TGTGCCACCAGCAGAGTAGTAGGGGCAACGAATGAAAAACTGTTTTTT
D gene: -; V gene: TRBV9; J gene: TRBJ2-2; clone size: -; CDR3 protein: CASSRQGTNTGELFF; CDR3 DNA: TGTGCCAGCAGCAGGCAGGGAACGAACACCGGGGAGCTGTTTTTT
D gene: TRBD1; V gene: TRBV3-1; J gene: TRBJ1-5; clone size: many; CDR3 protein: CASSLDRGGQPQHF; CDR3 DNA: TGTGCCAGCAGCCTCGACAGGGGCGGCCAGCCCCAGCATTTT
D gene: -; V gene: TRBV11-2; J gene: TRBJ2-3; clone size: -; CDR3 protein: CASSSPPGPTDTQYF; CDR3 DNA: TGTGCCAGCAGCTCTCCCCCTGGACCCACAGATACGCAGTATTTT
D gene: -; V gene: TRBV7-9; J gene: TRBJ2-1; clone size: many; CDR3 protein: CASSPNLGGTYNNEQFF; CDR3 DNA: TGTGCCAGCAGCCCCAACTTAGGTGGGACCTATAACAATGAGCAGTTCTTC
D gene: TRBD2; V gene: TRBV20-1; J gene: TRBJ2-7; clone size: many; CDR3 protein: CSAGIGTSGSWVGEQYF; CDR3 DNA: TGCAGTGCTGGCATTGGGACTAGCGGGAGTTGGGTGGGTGAGCAGTACTTC
D gene: -; V gene: TRBV24-1; J gene: TRBJ2-5; clone size: -; CDR3 protein: CATSRGGIQETQYF; CDR3 DNA: TGTGCCACCTCGAGGGGGGGGATCCAAGAGACCCAGTACTTC
D gene: TRBD2; V gene: TRBV19; J gene: TRBJ2-1; clone size: many; CDR3 protein: CASGGGRTINEQFF; CDR3 DNA: TGTGCCAGTGGGGGAGGGCGTACTATCAATGAGCAGTTCTTC
D gene: -; V gene: TRBV5-1; J gene: TRBJ1-1; clone size: many; CDR3 protein: CASSQSSGRGEAFF; CDR3 DNA: TGCGCCAGCAGCCAATCCTCAGGGCGTGGTGAAGCTTTCTTT
D gene: -; V gene: TRBV25-1; J gene: TRBJ2-7; clone size: few; CDR3 protein: CASSEWVTEGAYEQYF; CDR3 DNA: TGTGCCAGCAGTGAATGGGTAACCGAGGGAGCGTACGAGCAGTACTTC
D gene: TRBD2; V gene: TRBV7-9; J gene: TRBJ2-7; clone size: many; CDR3 protein: CAIQTSGSYEQYF; CDR3 DNA: TGTGCCATCCAGACTAGCGGATCCTACGAGCAGTACTTC
D gene: -; V gene: TRBV6-2/TRBV6-3; J gene: TRBJ2-7; clone size: many; CDR3 protein: CASKNLDGSSYEQYF; CDR3 DNA: TGTGCCAGCAAAAATCTGGACGGAAGTTCCTACGAGCAGTACTTC
D gene: TRBD2; V gene: TRBV5-6; J gene: TRBJ2-3; clone size: -; CDR3 protein: CASSFRTSGSTDTQYF; CDR3 DNA: TGTGCCAGCAGCTTCCGGACTAGCGGGAGCACAGATACGCAGTATTTT
D gene: -; V gene: TRBV27; J gene: TRBJ2-1; clone size: many; CDR3 protein: CASSTAASEQFF; CDR3 DNA: TGTGCCAGCAGCACTGCGGCTAGTGAGCAGTTCTTC
D gene: -; V gene: TRBV7-9; J gene: TRBJ2-7; clone size: many; CDR3 protein: CASSERVPPYEQYF; CDR3 DNA: TGTGCCAGCAGCGAAAGGGTCCCCCCCTACGAGCAGTACTTC
D gene: TRBD1; V gene: TRBV4-2; J gene: TRBJ1-5; clone size: -; CDR3 protein: CASSQPGQGQPQHF; CDR3 DNA: TGTGCCAGCAGCCAGCCTGGACAGGGGCAGCCCCAGCATTTT
D gene: -; V gene: TRBV19; J gene: TRBJ2-7; clone size: few; CDR3 protein: CASIPDNPFEQYF; CDR3 DNA: TGTGCCAGTATCCCGGACAATCCGTTCGAGCAGTACTTC
D gene: TRBD2; V gene: TRBV24-1; J gene: TRBJ2-1; clone size: many; CDR3 protein: CATSDLSLADYNEQFF; CDR3 DNA: TGTGCCACCAGTGATTTGTCCCTAGCGGACTACAATGAGCAGTTCTTC
D gene: -; V gene: TRBV18; J gene: TRBJ2-5; clone size: -; CDR3 protein: CASETYVQETQYF; CDR3 DNA: TGTGCCAGCGAAACATACGTACAAGAGACCCAGTACTTC
D gene: -; V gene: TRBV11-2; J gene: TRBJ2-1; clone size: few; CDR3 protein: CASSLEGGYNEQFF; CDR3 DNA: TGTGCCAGCAGCTTAGAGGGGGGATACAATGAGCAGTTCTTC
D gene: -; V gene: TRBV5-1; J gene: TRBJ1-4; clone size: -; CDR3 protein: CPSSQQDTNEKLFF; CDR3 DNA: TGCCCCAGCAGCCAACAGGATACTAATGAAAAACTGTTTTTT
D gene: -; V gene: TRBV11-3; J gene: TRBJ1-3; clone size: many; CDR3 protein: CASSSRQRSSGNTIYF; CDR3 DNA: TGTGCCAGCAGCTCTAGACAGCGGAGCTCTGGAAACACCATATATTTT
D gene: TRBD1; V gene: TRBV20-1; J gene: TRBJ1-1; clone size: few; CDR3 protein: CSAPKNPATGQNTEAFF; CDR3 DNA: TGCAGTGCTCCGAAAAATCCTGCGACAGGGCAAAACACTGAAGCTTTCTTT
D gene: -; V gene: TRBV12-3/TRBV12-4; J gene: TRBJ2-3; clone size: many; CDR3 protein: CASRRPGLYTDTQYF; CDR3 DNA: TGTGCCAGCAGGCGGCCGGGCCTTTACACAGATACGCAGTATTTT
D gene: TRBD1; V gene: TRBV12-5; J gene: TRBJ2-7; clone size: few; CDR3 protein: CASGFGTEPSEQYF; CDR3 DNA: TGTGCTAGTGGTTTTGGGACAGAGCCCTCCGAGCAGTACTTC
D gene: -; V gene: TRBV20-1; J gene: TRBJ2-3; clone size: many; CDR3 protein: CSATLTDTQYF; CDR3 DNA: TGCAGTGCTACTCTCACAGATACGCAGTATTTT
D gene: -; V gene: TRBV12-3/TRBV12-4; J gene: TRBJ2-2; clone size: many; CDR3 protein: CASSSVQVVSTGELFF; CDR3 DNA: TGTGCCAGCAGTTCGGTACAGGTTGTCTCCACCGGGGAGCTGTTTTTT
D gene: -; V gene: TRBV19; J gene: TRBJ1-1; clone size: few; CDR3 protein: CASGEGRGYNTEAFF; CDR3 DNA: TGTGCCAGTGGGGAGGGGAGGGGGTATAACACTGAAGCTTTCTTT